A selection of T cell receptor beta chains follows, all from one sample in a study of blood T cells in healthy people across ages. MiXCR, applied by TCRdb to the 5' RACE reads, yields one record per CDR3 protein. Here the sample spans over 550,000 distinct CDR3 sequences, about 30% being singletons. Material: blood. The receptors were sampled from a woman of 80 years or more in good health. The CDR3 runs from the conserved cysteine through the conserved F or W. Each record gives: clone size, CDR3 length, D gene, J gene, V gene, CDR3 DNA, CDR3 protein. The D gene is left open where the match is weak. For some rows the clone size is stated as once, few or many, or as a class when expanded; others skip it.

many	14	TRBD2	TRBJ2-1	TRBV29-1	TGCAGCGCAATTAGCGGGGGGGGCAAAAATGAGCAGTTCTTC	CSAISGGGKNEQFF
many	13	NA	TRBJ2-7	TRBV12-3/TRBV12-4	TGTGCCAGCAGTCACTCTAGCTCCTACGAGCAGTACTTC	CASSHSSSYEQYF
NA	14	NA	TRBJ1-1	TRBV12-3/TRBV12-4	TGTGCCAGCAGTTGCGGACAGCGGAACACTGAAGCTTTCTTT	CASSCGQRNTEAFF
many	15	NA	TRBJ2-6	TRBV7-2	TGTGCCAGCAGAATCCAGGTTCCTGGGGCCAACGTCCTGACTTTC	CASRIQVPGANVLTF
NA	16	NA	TRBJ2-7	TRBV27	TGTGCCAGCGCCAAGGAAACAGGGAACCCACCCTACGAGCAGTACTTC	CASAKETGNPPYEQYF
NA	15	NA	TRBJ1-2	TRBV29-1	TGCAGCGTTGAAGATTGGGGCAAGCCGAGGGATGGCTACACCTTC	CSVEDWGKPRDGYTF
NA	15	NA	TRBJ1-1	TRBV14	TGTGCCAGCAGCCAATATTGGCAGGGGAACACTGAAGCTTTCTTT	CASSQYWQGNTEAFF
few	14	NA	TRBJ1-5	TRBV20-1	TGCAGTGCCGGATACCGGAGGGGCAATCAGCCCCAGCATTTT	CSAGYRRGNQPQHF
NA	14	NA	TRBJ1-5	TRBV7-9	TGTGCCAGCAGGCTAAGGAGAGTCAATCAGCCCCAGCATTTT	CASRLRRVNQPQHF
many	15	TRBD2	TRBJ2-1	TRBV20-1	TGCAGTGCTAGCTCCGGGACTAGCGGGTACAATGAGCAGTTCTTC	CSASSGTSGYNEQFF
few	15	TRBD1	TRBJ1-1	TRBV20-1	TGCAGTGCTAGAGGACAGGGAAGAAGCCACACTGAAGCTTTCTTT	CSARGQGRSHTEAFF
many	11	TRBD1	TRBJ1-4	TRBV29-1	TGCAGCGCCGGGGACAGAGAAAAACTGTTTTTT	CSAGDREKLFF
NA	15	NA	TRBJ1-4	TRBV15	TGTGCCACCAGCAGAGATTCTAAGACTAATGAAAAACTGTTTTTT	CATSRDSKTNEKLFF
many	15	NA	TRBJ1-2	TRBV3-1	TGTGCCAGCAGCCAAGAGTCCGGGACGGTGTATGGCTACACCTTC	CASSQESGTVYGYTF
NA	17	TRBD2	TRBJ2-2	TRBV19	TGTGCCAGTAGTATTCGACCTAGCGGGGGGGCATCGGGGGAGCTGTTTTTT	CASSIRPSGGASGELFF
many	16	NA	TRBJ2-5	TRBV9	TGTGCCAGCAGCGCTAATAACCGAGGGGGACAAGAGACCCAGTACTTC	CASSANNRGGQETQYF
many	16	NA	TRBJ2-6	TRBV12-3/TRBV12-4	TGTGCCAGCAGTCCCTGGACAGTCTCTGGGGCCAACGTCCTGACTTTC	CASSPWTVSGANVLTF
few	17	NA	TRBJ2-6	TRBV7-2	TGTGCCAGCAGCGACCGGGACGCAGGCTCTGGGGCCAACGTCCTGACTTTC	CASSDRDAGSGANVLTF
once	17	NA	TRBJ1-2	TRBV5-1	TGCGCCAGCAGCCAACCAGCCGGGGGCGAGATTCACTATGGCTACACCTTC	CASSQPAGGEIHYGYTF
NA	12	NA	TRBJ1-2	TRBV2	TGTGCCAGCAGTGAAGCGGAGGCAGGCTCCACCTTC	CASSEAEAGSTF
NA	16	TRBD2	TRBJ2-1	TRBV20-1	TGCAGTGCTGGAGGAACTAGCGGGGCATCCTACAATGAGCAGTTCTTC	CSAGGTSGASYNEQFF
many	14	TRBD1	TRBJ1-1	TRBV5-1	TGCGCCAGCAGCTATGGACAGGGGAACACTGAAGCTTTCTTT	CASSYGQGNTEAFF
few	14	TRBD2	TRBJ2-5	TRBV19	TGTGCCACTACAGGCGGGACTATCCAAGAGACCCAGTACTTC	CATTGGTIQETQYF
NA	14	TRBD2	TRBJ2-7	TRBV20-1	TGCAGTGCTTCGTATCGGACTAGCCTCGACGAGCAGTACTTC	CSASYRTSLDEQYF
few	14	NA	TRBJ1-5	TRBV19	TGTGCCAGTAGTATGGCGACAGGCTATCAGCCCCAGCATTTT	CASSMATGYQPQHF
many	13	NA	TRBJ2-7	TRBV12-3/TRBV12-4	TGTGCCAGCACCCTGACCGATACCTACGAGCAGTACTTC	CASTLTDTYEQYF
NA	15	NA	TRBJ1-1	TRBV28	TGTGCCAGCAGTTGGGCGGGGCAGGGCGGCACTGAAGCTTTCTTT	CASSWAGQGGTEAFF
many	15	TRBD2	TRBJ2-1	TRBV20-1	TGCAGTGCGGAACTAGCGGGGGGCACCTACAATGAGCAGTTCTTC	CSAELAGGTYNEQFF
many	18	TRBD1	TRBJ1-5	TRBV6-2/TRBV6-3	TGTGCCAGCAGTTTTACCCCGGGACAGGGGGCGTCTATACAGCCCCAGCATTTT	CASSFTPGQGASIQPQHF
many	12	NA	TRBJ2-1	TRBV7-2	TGTGCCAGCAGCTCCCCATACAATGAGCAGTTCTTC	CASSSPYNEQFF
many	16	NA	TRBJ2-3	TRBV7-9	TGTGCCAGCAGCTTAGGGGGTGGAGCCGAAGGAGATACGCAGTATTTT	CASSLGGGAEGDTQYF
few	19	NA	TRBJ2-6	TRBV6-5	TGTGCCAGCAGTTACTCTAGGGGCAGGACTCTATCTGGGGCCGACGTCCTGACTTTC	CASSYSRGRTLSGADVLTF
few	15	NA	TRBJ1-1	TRBV11-2	TGTGCCAGCAGCTTAGGGCAGGGGAGGGGTACTGAAGCTTTCTTT	CASSLGQGRGTEAFF
NA	15	TRBD1	TRBJ1-1	TRBV24-1	TGTGCCACCAGTGACCAGACAGGGGGGAGAACTGAAGCTTTCTTT	CATSDQTGGRTEAFF
NA	15	NA	TRBJ2-1	TRBV20-1	TGCAGTGCACTACTGACAGAGAGCTCCCACAATGAGCAGTTCTTC	CSALLTESSHNEQFF
many	15	NA	TRBJ2-5	TRBV3-1	TGTGCCAGCAGCCCTAGAGCGGCGCGTCAAGAGACCCAGTACTTC	CASSPRAARQETQYF
many	17	NA	TRBJ2-7	TRBV6-2/TRBV6-3	TGTGCCAGCAGTTACGCCCTCCCGGCAGGGGTGGACTACGAGCAGTACTTC	CASSYALPAGVDYEQYF
NA	15	NA	TRBJ1-5	TRBV6-5	TGTGCCAGCAGTAAAACGCGGTCAGGAATCCAGCCCCAGCATTTT	CASSKTRSGIQPQHF
many	15	NA	TRBJ2-1	TRBV6-6	TGTGCCAGCATCCCGGGGGCGACCAGGACAGATGAGCAGTTCTTC	CASIPGATRTDEQFF
few	14	TRBD1	TRBJ1-1	TRBV6-5	TGTGCCAGCGGTTACCGACCAGGGGGCAAGTCGGCTTTCTTT	CASGYRPGGKSAFF
NA	12	NA	TRBJ1-1	TRBV29-1	TGCAGCGTTACTCAGGGGAACACTGAAGCTTTCTTT	CSVTQGNTEAFF
NA	14	NA	TRBJ1-6	TRBV2	TGTGCCAGCAGTGGACAACAGGAAAATTCACCCCTCCACTTT	CASSGQQENSPLHF
few	17	TRBD2	TRBJ2-3	TRBV7-2	TGTGCCAGCAGCTCTCGGACTAGCGGGGGGGCCGCAGATACGCAGTATTTT	CASSSRTSGGAADTQYF
once	14	NA	TRBJ2-4	TRBV7-6	TGTGCCAGCAGCTTAATGGCGTCAACCGTTACTCAGTACTTC	CASSLMASTVTQYF
many	15	NA	TRBJ2-1	TRBV4-3	TGCGCCAGCAGCCAAGCAGATTTGGGGATCAATGAGCAGTTCTTC	CASSQADLGINEQFF
NA	17	TRBD1	TRBJ2-3	TRBV5-6	TGCGCCAGCAGTCCCGGGACAGGCCCTATCCGCACAGATACGCAGTATTTT	CASSPGTGPIRTDTQYF
many	12	NA	TRBJ2-1	TRBV9	TGTGCCAGCAGCCCTAACCTCGGGGAGCAGTTCTTC	CASSPNLGEQFF
NA	16	TRBD2	TRBJ2-3	TRBV7-2	TGTGGCAGCAGCCGGCCAGCGGGGAGCGGCTGGGATACGCAGTATTTT	CGSSRPAGSGWDTQYF
many	15	NA	TRBJ2-3	TRBV7-7	TGTGCCAGCAGCGCCGATCCCTCACCTACAGATACGCAGTATTTT	CASSADPSPTDTQYF
many	14	NA	TRBJ1-1	TRBV7-2	TGTGCCAGCAGCTTCCCAGGGAGGCGAACTGAAGCTTTCTTT	CASSFPGRRTEAFF
few	17	NA	TRBJ2-1	TRBV5-6	TGTGCCAGCAGCTCATCTCAGGGGTCCTGGGCCTACAATGAGCAGTTCTTC	CASSSSQGSWAYNEQFF